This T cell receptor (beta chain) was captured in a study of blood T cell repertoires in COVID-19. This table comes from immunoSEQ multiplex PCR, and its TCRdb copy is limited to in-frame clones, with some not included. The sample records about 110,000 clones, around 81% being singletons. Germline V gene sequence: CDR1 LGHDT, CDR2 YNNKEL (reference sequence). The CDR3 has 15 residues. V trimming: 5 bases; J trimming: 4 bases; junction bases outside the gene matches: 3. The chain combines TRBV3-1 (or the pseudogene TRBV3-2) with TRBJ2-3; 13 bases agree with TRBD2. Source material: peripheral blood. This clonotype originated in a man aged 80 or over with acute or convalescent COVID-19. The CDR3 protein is CASSTSGRGPDTQYF. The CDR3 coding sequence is TGTGCCAGCAGCACTAGCGGGAGGGGGCCAGATACGCAGTATTTT.